One T cell receptor beta chain is described in this entry. Authors' methods: Reference gene primer amplification gave estimated nucleated cell counts. Profiled with immunoSEQ multiplex PCR; TCRdb holds only in-frame clones, not every one. V and J calls and clone size are as listed in that table; D and trimming were resolved from the DNA. The sample has about 250,000 clones; over 70% are singletons. The sample belongs to a study of blood T cell repertoires in COVID-19. Across the whole study: Some COVID-19 samples were acute and others convalescent; all came from the United States, Italy and Spain. Sources were T cells, B-cell-depleted T cells, or PBMCs; the material itself was cDNA or gDNA.

The CDR3 is 14 residues long. Per the germline V gene, CDR1 is MNHEY and CDR2 is SMNVEV (reference sequence). The V segment lost 4 bases and the J segment 7 bases; nucleotides outside the gene matches: 3. Sequencing input: peripheral blood. This chain joins TRBV27 and TRBJ1-6, with 8 bases that match TRBD1. The receptor's source is a woman of 80 years or more with acute or convalescent COVID-19. The CDR3 loop reads CASSWDRSNSPLHF. The CDR3 DNA follows: TGTGCCAGCAGTTGGGACAGGAGCAATTCACCCCTCCACTTT.